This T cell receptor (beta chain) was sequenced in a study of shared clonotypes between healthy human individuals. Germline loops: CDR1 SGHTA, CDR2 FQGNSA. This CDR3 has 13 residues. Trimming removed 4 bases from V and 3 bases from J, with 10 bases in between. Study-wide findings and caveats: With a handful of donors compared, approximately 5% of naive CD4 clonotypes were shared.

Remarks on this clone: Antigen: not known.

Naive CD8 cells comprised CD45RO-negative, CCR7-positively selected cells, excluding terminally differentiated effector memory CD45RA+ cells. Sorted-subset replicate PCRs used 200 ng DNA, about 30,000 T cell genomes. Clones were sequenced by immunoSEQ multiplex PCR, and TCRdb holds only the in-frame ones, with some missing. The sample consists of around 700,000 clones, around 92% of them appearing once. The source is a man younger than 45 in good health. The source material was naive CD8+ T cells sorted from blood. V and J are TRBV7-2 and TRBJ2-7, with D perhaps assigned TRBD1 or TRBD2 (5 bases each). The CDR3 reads CASSSYGGYEQYF. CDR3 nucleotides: TGTGCCAGCAGCTCTTATGGGGGCTACGAGCAGTACTTC.